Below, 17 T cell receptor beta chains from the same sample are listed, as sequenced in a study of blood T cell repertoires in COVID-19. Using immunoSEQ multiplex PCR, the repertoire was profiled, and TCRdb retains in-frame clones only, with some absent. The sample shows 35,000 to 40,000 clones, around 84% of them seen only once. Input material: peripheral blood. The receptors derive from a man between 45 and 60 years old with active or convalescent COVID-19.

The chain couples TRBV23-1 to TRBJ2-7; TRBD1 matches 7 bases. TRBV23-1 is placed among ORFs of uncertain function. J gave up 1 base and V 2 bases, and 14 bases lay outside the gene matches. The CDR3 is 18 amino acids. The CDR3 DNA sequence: TGCGCCAGCAGTCAAATTTTGGCCGGTGGCAGGGGGTCCTACGAGCAGTACTTC. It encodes CASSQILAGGRGSYEQYF.

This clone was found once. CDR3 loop: CASNGQLKNIQYF. In nucleotides, the CDR3 is TGTGCCAGCAATGGACAGCTCAAAAACATTCAGTACTTC. The chain joins TRBV21-1 to TRBJ2-4; TRBD1 was called by the table and not checked on the DNA. TRBV21-1 is a pseudogene. The CDR3 covers 13 residues.

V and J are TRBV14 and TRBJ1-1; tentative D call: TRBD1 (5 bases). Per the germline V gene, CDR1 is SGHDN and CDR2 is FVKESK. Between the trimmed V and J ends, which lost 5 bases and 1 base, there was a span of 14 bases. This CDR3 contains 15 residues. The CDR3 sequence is CASSTREGQNTEAFF. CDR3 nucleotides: TGTGCCAGCAGCACGCGGGAGGGGCAGAACACTGAAGCTTTCTTT.

CDR3 nucleotide sequence: TGTGCCACCAGCAGCCAGAATAGCAATCAGCCCCAGCATTTT. As protein: CATSSQNSNQPQHF. V usage is TRBV15 and J usage is TRBJ1-5; no reliable D call. CDR3 length equals 14 residues. Germline CDR1 reads LNHNV; CDR2 reads YYDKDF (reference sequence). V lost 3 bases and J 0 bases, leaving 6 bases between the germline ends.

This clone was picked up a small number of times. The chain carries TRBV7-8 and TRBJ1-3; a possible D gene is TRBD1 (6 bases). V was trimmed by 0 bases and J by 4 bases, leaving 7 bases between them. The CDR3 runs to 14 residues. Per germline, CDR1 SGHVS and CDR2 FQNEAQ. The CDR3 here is CASSLAGAGNTIYF. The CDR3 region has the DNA TGTGCCAGCAGCTTAGCGGGGGCCGGAAACACCATATATTTT.

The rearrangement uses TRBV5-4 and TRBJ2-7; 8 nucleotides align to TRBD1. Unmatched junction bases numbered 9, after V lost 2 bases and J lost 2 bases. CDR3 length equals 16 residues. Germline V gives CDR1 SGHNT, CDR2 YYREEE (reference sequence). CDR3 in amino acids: CASSFPGQVSPYEQYF. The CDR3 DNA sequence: TGTGCCAGCAGCTTCCCGGGACAGGTTTCGCCCTACGAGCAGTACTTC.

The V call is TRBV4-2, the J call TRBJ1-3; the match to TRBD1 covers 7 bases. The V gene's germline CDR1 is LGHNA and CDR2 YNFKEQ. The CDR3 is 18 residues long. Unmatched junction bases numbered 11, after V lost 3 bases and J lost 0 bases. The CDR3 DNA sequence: TGTGCCAGCAGCCAGGAGGGGGCCAGGCGATCCTCTGGAAACACCATATATTTT. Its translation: CASSQEGARRSSGNTIYF.

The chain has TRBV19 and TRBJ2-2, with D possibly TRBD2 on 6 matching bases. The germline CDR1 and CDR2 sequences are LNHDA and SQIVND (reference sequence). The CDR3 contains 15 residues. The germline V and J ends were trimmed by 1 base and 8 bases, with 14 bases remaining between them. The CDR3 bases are TGTGCCAGTAGTATAGTCGGGGGAAGGGTAGGGGAGCTGTTTTTT. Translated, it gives CASSIVGGRVGELFF.

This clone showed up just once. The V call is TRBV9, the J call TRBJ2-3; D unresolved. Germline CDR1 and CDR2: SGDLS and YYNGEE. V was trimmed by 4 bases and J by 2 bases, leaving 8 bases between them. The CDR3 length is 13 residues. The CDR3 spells CASSPRHTDTQYF. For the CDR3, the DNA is TGTGCCAGCAGCCCACGACACACAGATACGCAGTATTTT.

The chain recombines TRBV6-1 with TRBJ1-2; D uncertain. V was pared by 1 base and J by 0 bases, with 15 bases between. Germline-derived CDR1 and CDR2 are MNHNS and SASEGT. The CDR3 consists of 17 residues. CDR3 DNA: TGTGCCAGCAGTGAAGTTAGGAAAAGTAGCACTAACTATGGCTACACCTTC. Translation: CASSEVRKSSTNYGYTF.

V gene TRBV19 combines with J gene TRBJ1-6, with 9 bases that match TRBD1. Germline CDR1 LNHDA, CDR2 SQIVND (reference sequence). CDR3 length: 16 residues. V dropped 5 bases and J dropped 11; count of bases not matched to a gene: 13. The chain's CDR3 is CASSQGQGRGGTPLHF. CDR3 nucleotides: TGTGCCAGTAGTCAAGGACAGGGGAGAGGAGGGACACCCCTCCACTTT.

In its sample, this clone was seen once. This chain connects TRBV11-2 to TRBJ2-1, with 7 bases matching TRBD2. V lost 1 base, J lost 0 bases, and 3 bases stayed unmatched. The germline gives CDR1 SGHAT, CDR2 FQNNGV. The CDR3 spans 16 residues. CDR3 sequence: CASSLASGSSYNEQFF. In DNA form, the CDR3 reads TGTGCCAGCAGCTTAGCTAGCGGTAGCTCCTACAATGAGCAGTTCTTC.

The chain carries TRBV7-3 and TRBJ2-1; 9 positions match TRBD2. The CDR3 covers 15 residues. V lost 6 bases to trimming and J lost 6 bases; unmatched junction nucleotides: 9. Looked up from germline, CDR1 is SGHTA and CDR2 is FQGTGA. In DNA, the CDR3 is TGTGCCAGCAGTCTTAATAGCGGGGGTGGCAATGAGCAGTTCTTC. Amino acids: CASSLNSGGGNEQFF.

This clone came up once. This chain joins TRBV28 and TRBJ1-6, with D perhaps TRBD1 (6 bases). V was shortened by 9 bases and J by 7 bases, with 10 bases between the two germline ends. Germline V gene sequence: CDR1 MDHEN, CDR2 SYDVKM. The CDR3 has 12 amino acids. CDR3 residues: CASKTGNSPLHF. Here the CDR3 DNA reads TGTGCCAGTAAAACAGGGAATTCACCCCTCCACTTT.

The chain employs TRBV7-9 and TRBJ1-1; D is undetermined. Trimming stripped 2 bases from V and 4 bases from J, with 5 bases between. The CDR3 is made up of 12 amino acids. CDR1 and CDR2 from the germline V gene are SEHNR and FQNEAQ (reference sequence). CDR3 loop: CASSLSGTEAFF. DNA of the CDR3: TGTGCCAGCAGCTTATCGGGCACTGAAGCTTTCTTT.

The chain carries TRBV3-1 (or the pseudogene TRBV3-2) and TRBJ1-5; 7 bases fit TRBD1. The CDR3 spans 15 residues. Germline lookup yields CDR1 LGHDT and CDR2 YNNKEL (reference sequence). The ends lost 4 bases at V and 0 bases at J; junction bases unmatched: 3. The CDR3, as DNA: TGTGCCAGCAGCCCGACAGGGTATAGCAATCAGCCCCAGCATTTT. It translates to CASSPTGYSNQPQHF.

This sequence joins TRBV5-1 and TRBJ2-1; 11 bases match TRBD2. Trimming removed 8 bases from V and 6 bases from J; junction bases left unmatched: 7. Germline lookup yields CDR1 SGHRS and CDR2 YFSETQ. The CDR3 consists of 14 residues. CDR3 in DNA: TGCGCCAGTCGAGGGCTAGCGGGGGGCAATGAGCAGTTCTTC. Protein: CASRGLAGGNEQFF.